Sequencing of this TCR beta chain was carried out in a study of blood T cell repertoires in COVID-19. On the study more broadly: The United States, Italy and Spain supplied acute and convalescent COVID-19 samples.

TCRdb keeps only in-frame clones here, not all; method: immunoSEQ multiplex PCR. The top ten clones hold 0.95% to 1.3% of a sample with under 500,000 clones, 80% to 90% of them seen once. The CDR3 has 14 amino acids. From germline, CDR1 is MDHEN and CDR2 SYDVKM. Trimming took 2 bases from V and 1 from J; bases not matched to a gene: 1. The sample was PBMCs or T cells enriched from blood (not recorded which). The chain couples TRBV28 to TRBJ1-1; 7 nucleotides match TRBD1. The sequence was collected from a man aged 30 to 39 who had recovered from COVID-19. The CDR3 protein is CASSLRQGNTEAFF. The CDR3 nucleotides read TGTGCCAGCAGTTTAAGACAGGGGAACACTGAAGCTTTCTTT.